These T cell receptor beta chains were read from a single sample in a study of cytomegalovirus exposure and HLA in healthy donors. Data came from immunoSEQ multiplex PCR; TCRdb stores just in-frame clones and leaves some out. This listing includes about 210,000 clones. Material for sequencing was PBMCs. Source of these receptors: a woman in her 30s in good health and CMV-seropositive. The conserved cysteine and the conserved F or W are not part of the CDR3 here. A D gene is named only where the DNA matches it firmly.

D,J,V,CDR3
NA,TRBJ2-7,TRBV28,ASSRLGEQY
NA,TRBJ2-1,TRBV9,ASSVGGTSSYNEQF
TRBD1,TRBJ2-2,TRBV19,ASSMRTGGPGELF
TRBD2,TRBJ2-3,TRBV5-6,ASSLGGGSTDTQY
TRBD1,TRBJ1-6,TRBV4-1,ASSQGQGTEQSPLH
NA,TRBJ2-7,TRBV11-3,ASSFFTGDEQY
NA,TRBJ1-2,TRBV19,ASSTGVNYGYT
NA,TRBJ1-2,TRBV30,AWSSTGGPYGYT
TRBD1,NA,TRBV25-1,ASSEPGTGNYEQY
NA,NA,TRBV18,ASSRTDIHYEQY
NA,TRBJ1-1,TRBV10-3,AINSDTEAF
NA,TRBJ1-2,TRBV5-4,ASSPTRGANYGYT